This entry lists 19 T cell receptor beta chains sequenced from one sample in a study of CD8 T cells in Susac syndrome. It was with random hexamers that about 0.45 to 1 ug RNA was reverse transcribed. Using its own MiXCR run on the immunoSEQ multiplex PCR reads, TCRdb lists one record per CDR3 protein. The sample has some 150,000 distinct CDR3 sequences; around 95% are singletons. Sample: CD4+ T cells from PBMCs. The origin of the receptors is a human donor with Susac syndrome.

The V and J genes are TRBV6-5 and TRBJ2-7; 11 positions agree with TRBD1. V shed 7 bases, J shed 3 bases, and the junction held 8 bases outside the gene matches. The CDR3 runs to 15 residues. Germline CDR1 reads MNHEY; CDR2 reads SVGAGI. Written as DNA, the CDR3 is TGTGCCAGCACCTCCTCCGGGACAGGGGGCTACGAGCAGTACTTC. Protein: CASTSSGTGGYEQYF.

The count of this clonotype is one. The V and J genes are TRBV12-3 or TRBV12-4 and TRBJ1-5; D uncertain. Trimming took off 0 bases at V and 5 bases at J, with 5 bases between the two ends. CDR3 size: 13 residues. CDR3 in DNA: TGTGCCAGCAGTTTAGCGAACGATCAGCCCCAGCATTTT. Translated: CASSLANDQPQHF.

V is TRBV4-3 and J is TRBJ2-3; D may be TRBD2 (6 bases). The CDR3 is 17 amino acids. V was pared by 0 bases and J by 4 bases, with 17 bases between. Germline V gives CDR1 LGHNA, CDR2 YSLEER. The CDR3 nucleotides read TGCGCCAGCAGCCAAGATCGATGGGGAGGAGGTTCAGATACGCAGTATTTT. Translation gives CASSQDRWGGGSDTQYF.

The gene calls are TRBV11-2 and TRBJ1-5; D perhaps matches TRBD1 (5 bases). V was cut by 3 bases and J by 6 bases, with 9 bases left in between. This CDR3 comprises 13 residues. Germline V CDR1 and CDR2: SGHAT, FQNNGV. The CDR3 protein is CASSLGVAQPQHF. CDR3 nucleotide sequence: TGTGCCAGCAGCTTGGGGGTGGCTCAGCCCCAGCATTTT. The variable domain in full, completed from reference TRBV11-2 and TRBJ1-5, reads EAGVAQSPRYKIIEKRQSVAFWCNPISGHATLYWYQQILGQGPKLLIQFQNNGVVDDSQLPKDRFSAERLKGVDSTLKIQPAKLEDSAVYLCASSLGVAQPQHFGDGTRLSIL.

The chain employs TRBV15 and TRBJ2-2; D is unresolved. V was trimmed by 8 bases and J by 2 bases, leaving 15 bases between them. The CDR3 is 15 amino acids. Germline CDR1 is LNHNV and CDR2 is YYDKDF (reference sequence). CDR3 protein: CATRSGSSNTGELFF. DNA of the CDR3: TGTGCCACCCGGAGTGGTAGCAGTAACACCGGGGAGCTGTTTTTT. Combining the CDR3 with reference TRBV15 and TRBJ2-2 gives the whole variable domain DAMVIQNPRYQVTQFGKPVTLSCSQTLNHNVMYWYQQKSSQAPKLLFHYYDKDFNNEADTPDNFQSRRPNTSFCFLDIRSPGLGDTAMYLCATRSGSSNTGELFFGEGSRLTVL.

The V and J genes are TRBV29-1 and TRBJ2-2; D ambiguous. Germline lookup yields CDR1 SQVTM and CDR2 ANQGSEA. The CDR3 runs to 13 residues. The ends were cut back, 4 bases at V and 1 base at J, with 7 bases in the middle. The CDR3 protein is CSVAGRNTGELFF. In nucleotides, the CDR3 is TGCAGCGTTGCAGGCAGGAACACCGGGGAGCTGTTTTTT.

The count of this clonotype is one. The gene calls are TRBV9 and TRBJ2-1, with TRBD1 matching over 9 bases. V dropped 0 bases and J dropped 7; count of bases not matched to a gene: 8. The length of the CDR3 is 16 residues. Germline assignment: CDR1 SGDLS and CDR2 YYNGEE. The DNA for the CDR3 is TGTGCCAGCAGCGTAGTCCCGGGACAGGGACTTAATGAGCAGTTCTTC. Translation: CASSVVPGQGLNEQFF. The complete variable domain, with remaining parts taken from reference TRBV9 and TRBJ2-1, reads DSGVTQTPKHLITATGQRVTLRCSPRSGDLSVYWYQQSLDQGLQFLIQYYNGEERAKGNILERFSAQQFPDLHSELNLSSLELGDSALYFCASSVVPGQGLNEQFFGPGTRLTVL.

V usage is TRBV28 and J usage is TRBJ2-7, with D possibly matching TRBD2 (6 bases). CDR3 length: 15 amino acids. The V gene's germline CDR1 is MDHEN and CDR2 SYDVKM. V shed 7 bases and J shed 0 bases, with 16 bases lying between them. The CDR3 DNA is TGTGCCAGCACCCTTTCCGGGACTGACTCCTACGAGCAGTACTTC. Its translation: CASTLSGTDSYEQYF.

The chain's CDR3 is CSVTLAGNTGELFF. CDR3 bases: TGCAGCGTTACTCTAGCGGGGAACACCGGGGAGCTGTTTTTT. The chain links TRBV29-1 to TRBJ2-2; 8 bases match TRBD2. Trimming took 5 bases from V and 1 from J; bases not matched to a gene: 3. Germline CDR1 SQVTM, CDR2 ANQGSEA. The CDR3 runs to 14 residues.

V gene TRBV3-1 combines with J gene TRBJ2-2; 7 bases are a match to TRBD2. The length of the CDR3 is 15 residues. Germline CDR1 is LGHDT and CDR2 is YNNKEL (reference sequence). V was pared by 4 bases and J by 3 bases, with 5 bases of the junction left unmatched. This CDR3 reads CASSPGLVDTGELFF. In DNA, the CDR3 is TGTGCCAGCAGCCCAGGACTAGTTGACACCGGGGAGCTGTTTTTT.

V usage is TRBV20-1 and J usage is TRBJ2-3, with 7 bases that match TRBD2. V trimming: 0 bases; J trimming: 4 bases; junction bases outside the gene matches: 4. Germline lookup yields CDR1 DFQATT and CDR2 SNEGSKA (reference sequence). This CDR3 has 14 amino acids. This CDR3 reads CSARDAAGADTQYF. CDR3 bases: TGCAGTGCTAGAGATGCGGCGGGAGCAGATACGCAGTATTTT.

The chain joins TRBV28 to TRBJ2-1, with 8 bases that match TRBD2. Germline CDR1 is MDHEN and CDR2 is SYDVKM. V was clipped by 10 bases and J by 9 bases; unmatched bases: 5. The CDR3 is 11 residues long. The DNA for the CDR3 is TGTGCCATGCTTGCGGGGGGTGAGCAGTTCTTC. Protein sequence: CAMLAGGEQFF. The full variable domain, completed using reference TRBV28 and TRBJ2-1, is DVKVTQSSRYLVKRTGEKVFLECVQDMDHENMFWYRQDPGLGLRLIYFSYDVKMKEKGDIPEGYSVSREKKERFSLILESASTNQTSMYLCAMLAGGEQFFGPGTRLTVL.

The chain has TRBV28 and TRBJ2-4; no firm D call. Deletions cut 2 bases from V and 5 bases from J, with 4 bases between. The CDR3 runs to 12 residues. Germline CDR1 is MDHEN and CDR2 is SYDVKM. The CDR3 loop reads CASSLVQNIQYF. The CDR3 DNA reads TGTGCCAGCAGTTTAGTCCAAAACATTCAGTACTTC.

The chain recombines TRBV30 with TRBJ2-1; 8 positions match TRBD2. V gave up 5 bases and J gave up 9 bases; unmatched junction bases: 9. Germline values: CDR1 GTSNPN, CDR2 SVGIG (reference sequence). The CDR3 length is 13 residues. The CDR3 sequence is CAWCSGTRGEQFF. CDR3 in DNA: TGTGCCTGGTGTAGCGGGACCCGTGGTGAGCAGTTCTTC.

This clonotype was counted a single time. The chain uses TRBV20-1 and TRBJ2-1; 11 bases map to TRBD2. With 6 bases clipped from V and 10 bases from J, the junction kept 8 bases outside the gene matches. Germline V lookup: CDR1 DFQATT, CDR2 SNEGSKA (reference sequence). The CDR3 runs to 13 residues. The CDR3 DNA sequence: TGCAGTGCGAGGGCTAGCGGGAGGTCGGAGCAGTTCTTC. Protein product: CSARASGRSEQFF.

Only one count was recorded for this clonotype. The rearrangement links TRBV12-3 or TRBV12-4 to TRBJ2-1; possibly TRBD1 for D (5 bases). The V gene lost 5 bases and the J gene lost 8 bases, with 16 bases spanning the gap. The CDR3 loop spans 14 amino acids. The CDR3 loop reads CASSPRVGEDEQFF. The CDR3 nucleotides are TGTGCCAGCAGTCCCAGGGTTGGAGAGGATGAGCAGTTCTTC.

The CDR3 DNA follows: TGTGCCAGCAGCCAAGGACAGAATACGCAGTATTTT. It encodes CASSQGQNTQYF. The chain uses TRBV14 and TRBJ2-3, with a tentative D call TRBD1 (5 bases). The V end was cut by 1 base, the J end by 7 bases, with 6 bases between. CDR1 is SGHDN and CDR2 is FVKESK in the germline V gene. This CDR3 region has 12 residues.

The CDR3: CAWNPGPSGEKLFF. Written as DNA, the CDR3 is TGTGCCTGGAATCCGGGTCCCTCAGGGGAAAAACTGTTTTTT. The chain links TRBV30 to TRBJ1-4; maybe TRBD1 (5 bases). The CDR3 runs to 14 residues. V was shortened by 4 bases and J by 8 bases, with 17 bases between the two germline ends. Germline V gene lookup returns CDR1 GTSNPN and CDR2 SVGIG (reference sequence).

The chain uses TRBV5-1 and TRBJ2-7; tentatively, D is TRBD1 or TRBD2 (5 bases each). The CDR3 is 13 amino acids. CDR1 and CDR2 (germline): SGHRS, YFSETQ. V dropped 4 bases and J dropped 5 bases, with 13 bases sitting between them. CDR3 sequence: CASSPGPLDEQYF. The CDR3 region has the DNA TGCGCCAGCAGCCCGGGGCCCCTCGACGAGCAGTACTTC.